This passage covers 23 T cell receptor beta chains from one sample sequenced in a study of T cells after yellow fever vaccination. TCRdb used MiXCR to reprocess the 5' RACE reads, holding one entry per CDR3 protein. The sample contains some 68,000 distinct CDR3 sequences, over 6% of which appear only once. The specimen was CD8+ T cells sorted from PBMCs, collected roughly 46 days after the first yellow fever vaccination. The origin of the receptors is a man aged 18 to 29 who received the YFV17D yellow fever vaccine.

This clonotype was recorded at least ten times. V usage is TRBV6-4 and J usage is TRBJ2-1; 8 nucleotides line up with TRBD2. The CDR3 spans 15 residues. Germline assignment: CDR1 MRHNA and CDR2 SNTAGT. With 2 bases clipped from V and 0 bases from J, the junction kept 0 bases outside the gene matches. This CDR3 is CASSDTSGSYNEQFF. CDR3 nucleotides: TGTGCCAGCAGTGACACTAGCGGCTCCTACAATGAGCAGTTCTTC.

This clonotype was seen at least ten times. The CDR3: CASSSPGTGTDTQYF. The CDR3 DNA follows: TGTGCCAGCAGCTCCCCCGGGACAGGCACAGATACGCAGTATTTT. The rearrangement uses TRBV7-9 and TRBJ2-3; TRBD1 matches at 7 bases. Germline-derived CDR1 and CDR2 are SEHNR and FQNEAQ (reference sequence). The CDR3 loop spans 15 amino acids. V lost 4 bases to trimming and J lost 1 base; unmatched junction nucleotides: 5.

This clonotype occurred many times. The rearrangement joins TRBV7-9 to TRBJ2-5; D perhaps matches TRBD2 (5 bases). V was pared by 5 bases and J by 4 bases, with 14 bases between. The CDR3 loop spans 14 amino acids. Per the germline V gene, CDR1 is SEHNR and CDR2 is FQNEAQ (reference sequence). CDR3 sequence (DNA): TGTGCCAGCAGCCCCCCTAGCTCAGGAGAGACCCAGTACTTC. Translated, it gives CASSPPSSGETQYF.

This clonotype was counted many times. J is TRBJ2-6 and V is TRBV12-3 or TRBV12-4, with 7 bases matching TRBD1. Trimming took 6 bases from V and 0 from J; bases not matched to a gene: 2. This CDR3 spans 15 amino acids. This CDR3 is CASRTGRSGANVLTF. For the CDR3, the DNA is TGTGCCAGCAGGACAGGGCGCTCTGGGGCCAACGTCCTGACTTTC.

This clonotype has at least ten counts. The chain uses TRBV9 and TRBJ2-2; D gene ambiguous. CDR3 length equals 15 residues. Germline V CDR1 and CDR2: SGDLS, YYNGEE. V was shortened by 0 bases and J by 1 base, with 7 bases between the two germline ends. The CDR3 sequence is CASSVAKGNTGELFF. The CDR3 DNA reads TGTGCCAGCAGCGTAGCCAAGGGGAACACCGGGGAGCTGTTTTTT.

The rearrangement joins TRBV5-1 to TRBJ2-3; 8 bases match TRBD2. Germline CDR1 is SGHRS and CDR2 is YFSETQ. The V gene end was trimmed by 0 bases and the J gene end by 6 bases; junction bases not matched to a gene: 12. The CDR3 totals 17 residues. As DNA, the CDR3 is TGCGCCAGCAGCTTGGCCCCGACGGGGGGGGTGTTGGATACGCAGTATTTT. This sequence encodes CASSLAPTGGVLDTQYF.

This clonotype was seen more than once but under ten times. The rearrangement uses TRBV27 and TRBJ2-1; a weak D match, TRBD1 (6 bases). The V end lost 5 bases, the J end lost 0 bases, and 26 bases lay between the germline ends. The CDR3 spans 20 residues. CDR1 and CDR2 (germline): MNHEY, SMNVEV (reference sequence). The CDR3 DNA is TGTGCCAGCAGTCCCGGTCCGGGACAAGGTTTAACTAGCTCCTACAATGAGCAGTTCTTC. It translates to CASSPGPGQGLTSSYNEQFF.

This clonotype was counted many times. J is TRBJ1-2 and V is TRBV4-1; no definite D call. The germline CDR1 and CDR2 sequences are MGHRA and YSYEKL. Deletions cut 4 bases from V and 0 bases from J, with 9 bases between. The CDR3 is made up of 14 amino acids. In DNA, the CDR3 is TGCGCCAGCAGCCTAAGGACGACTAACTATGGCTACACCTTC. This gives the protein CASSLRTTNYGYTF.

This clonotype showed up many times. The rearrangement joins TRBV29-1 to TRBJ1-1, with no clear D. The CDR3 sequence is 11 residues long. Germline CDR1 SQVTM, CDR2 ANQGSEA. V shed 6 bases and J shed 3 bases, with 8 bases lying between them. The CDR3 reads CSVYGDTEAFF. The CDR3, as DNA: TGCAGCGTCTACGGGGACACTGAAGCTTTCTTT.

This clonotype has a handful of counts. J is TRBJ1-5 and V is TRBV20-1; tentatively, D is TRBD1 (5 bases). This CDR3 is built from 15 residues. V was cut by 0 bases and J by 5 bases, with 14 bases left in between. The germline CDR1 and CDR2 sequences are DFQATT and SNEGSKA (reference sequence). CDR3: CSARDQFDSHQPQHF. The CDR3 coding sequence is TGCAGTGCTAGAGATCAATTCGACAGTCATCAGCCCCAGCATTTT.

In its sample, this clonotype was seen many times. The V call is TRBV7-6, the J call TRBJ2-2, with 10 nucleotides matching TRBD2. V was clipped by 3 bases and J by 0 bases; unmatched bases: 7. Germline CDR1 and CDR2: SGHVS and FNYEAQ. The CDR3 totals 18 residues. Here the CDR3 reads CASSFTGTSVPNTGELFF. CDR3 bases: TGTGCCAGCAGCTTCACCGGGACTAGCGTGCCGAACACCGGGGAGCTGTTTTTT.

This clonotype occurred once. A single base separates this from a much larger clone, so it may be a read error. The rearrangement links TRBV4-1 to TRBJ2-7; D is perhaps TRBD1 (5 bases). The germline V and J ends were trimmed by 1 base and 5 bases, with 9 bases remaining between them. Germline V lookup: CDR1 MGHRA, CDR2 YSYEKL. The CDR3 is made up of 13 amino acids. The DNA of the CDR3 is TGCGCCAGCAGCCAAGTAGGGGCGAACGAGCAGTACTTC. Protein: CASSQVGANEQYF.

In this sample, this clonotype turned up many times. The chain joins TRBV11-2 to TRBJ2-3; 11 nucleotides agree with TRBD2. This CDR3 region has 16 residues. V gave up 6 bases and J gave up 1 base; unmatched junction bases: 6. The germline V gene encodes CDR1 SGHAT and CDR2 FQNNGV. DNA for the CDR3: TGTGCCAGCAGGCCCGTGACTAGCGGGGGCACAGATACGCAGTATTTT. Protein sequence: CASRPVTSGGTDTQYF.

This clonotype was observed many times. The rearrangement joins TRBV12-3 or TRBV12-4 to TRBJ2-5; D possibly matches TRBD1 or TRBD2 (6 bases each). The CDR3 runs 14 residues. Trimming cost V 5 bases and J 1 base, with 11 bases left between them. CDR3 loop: CASSPGGIQETQYF. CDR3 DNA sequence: TGTGCCAGCAGTCCCGGGGGCATCCAAGAGACCCAGTACTTC.

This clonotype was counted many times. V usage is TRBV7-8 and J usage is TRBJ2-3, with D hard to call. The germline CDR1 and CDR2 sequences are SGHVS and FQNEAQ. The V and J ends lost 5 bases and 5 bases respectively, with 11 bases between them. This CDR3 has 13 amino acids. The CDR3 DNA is TGTGCCAGCAGCCCTCGGAGTCGAGATACGCAGTATTTT. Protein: CASSPRSRDTQYF.

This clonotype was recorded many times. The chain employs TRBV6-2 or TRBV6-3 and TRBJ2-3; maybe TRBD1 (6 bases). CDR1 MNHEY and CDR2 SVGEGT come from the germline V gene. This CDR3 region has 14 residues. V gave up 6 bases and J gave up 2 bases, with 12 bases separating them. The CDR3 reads CASRLGQLTDTQYF. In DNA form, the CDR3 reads TGTGCCAGCAGACTCGGACAGCTCACAGATACGCAGTATTTT.

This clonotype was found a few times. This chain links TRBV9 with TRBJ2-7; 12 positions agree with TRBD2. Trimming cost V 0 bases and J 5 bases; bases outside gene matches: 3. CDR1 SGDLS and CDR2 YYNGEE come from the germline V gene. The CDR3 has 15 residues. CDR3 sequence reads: CASSVASGGANEQYV. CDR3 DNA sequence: TGTGCCAGCAGCGTAGCTAGCGGGGGGGCAAACGAGCAGTACGTC.

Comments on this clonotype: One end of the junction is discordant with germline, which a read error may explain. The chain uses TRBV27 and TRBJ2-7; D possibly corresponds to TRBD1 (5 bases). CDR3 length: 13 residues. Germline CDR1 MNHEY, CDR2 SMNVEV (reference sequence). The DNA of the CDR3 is TGTTCCAGCAGTTTATCGGACACCTACGAGCAGTACTTC. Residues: CSSSLSDTYEQYF.

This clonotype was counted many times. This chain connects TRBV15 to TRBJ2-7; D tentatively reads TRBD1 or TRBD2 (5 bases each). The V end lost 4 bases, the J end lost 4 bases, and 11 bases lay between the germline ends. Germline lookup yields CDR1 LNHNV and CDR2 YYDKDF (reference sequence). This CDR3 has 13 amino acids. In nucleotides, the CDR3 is TGTGCCACCAGCACGGGGTCAGGGTACGAGCAGTACGTC. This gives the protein CATSTGSGYEQYV.

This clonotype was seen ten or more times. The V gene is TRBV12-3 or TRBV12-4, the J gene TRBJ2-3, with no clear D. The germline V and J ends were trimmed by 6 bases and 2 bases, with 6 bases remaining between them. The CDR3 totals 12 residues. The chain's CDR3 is CASSRATDTQYF. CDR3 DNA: TGTGCCAGCAGCCGGGCCACAGATACGCAGTATTTT.

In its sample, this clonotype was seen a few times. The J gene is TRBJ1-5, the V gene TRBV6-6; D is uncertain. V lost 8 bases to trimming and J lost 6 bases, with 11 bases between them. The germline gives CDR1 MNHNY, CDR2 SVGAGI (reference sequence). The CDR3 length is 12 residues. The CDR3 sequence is CASSGHGQPQHF. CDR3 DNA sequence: TGTGCCAGCTCCGGGCACGGTCAGCCCCAGCATTTT.

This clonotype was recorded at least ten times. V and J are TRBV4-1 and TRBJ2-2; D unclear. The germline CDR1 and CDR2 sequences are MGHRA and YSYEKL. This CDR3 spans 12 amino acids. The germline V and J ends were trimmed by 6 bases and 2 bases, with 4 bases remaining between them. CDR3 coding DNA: TGCGCCAGCAGAGATAACACCGGGGAGCTGTTTTTT. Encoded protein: CASRDNTGELFF.

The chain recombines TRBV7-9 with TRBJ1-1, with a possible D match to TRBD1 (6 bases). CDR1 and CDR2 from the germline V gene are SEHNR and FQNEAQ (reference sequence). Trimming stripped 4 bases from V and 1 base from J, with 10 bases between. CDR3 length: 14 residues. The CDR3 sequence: CASSSGRGNTEAFF. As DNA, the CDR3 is TGTGCCAGCAGCTCGGGCAGGGGGAACACTGAAGCTTTCTTT.